The T cell receptor (beta chain) under discussion was sequenced for a study of T-cell reconstitution after alpha-beta-depleted transplantation in children. Study-wide points: The study reportedly traced alpha-beta T cells about two months after transplant to several hundred expanded graft clones. The study traced high day-60 TCRbeta diversity in some patients to surviving recipient T cells and thymic progenitors.

Germline V gene lookup returns CDR1 SGHTA and CDR2 FQGNSA. The CDR3 runs to 14 residues. The germline V and J ends were trimmed by 7 bases and 6 bases, with 19 bases remaining between them. TCRbeta library preparation incorporated unique molecular identifiers. MiXCR, applied by TCRdb to the PCR reads, yields one record per CDR3 protein. Of 780,000 or so distinct CDR3 sequences in the sample, 15% to 20% were seen once. Note on this clonotype: The antigen is undetermined.

The V call is TRBV7-2, the J call TRBJ2-7; D call uncertain. This receptor was identified in a male patient aged 10-17 years who had a stem cell transplant for acute lymphoblastic leukemia, so the T cells may come from the graft donor. The sample consisted of PBMCs, mostly from graft donor cells, taken 360 days after TCRalphabeta/CD19-depleted stem cell transplant. The chain's CDR3 is CASITTGVSGEQYF. The CDR3 coding sequence is TGTGCCAGCATCACAACTGGGGTTTCCGGCGAGCAGTACTTC.